Below, 29 T cell receptor beta chains from the same sample are listed, as sequenced in a study of OX40 agonist ivuxolimab in advanced cancers. Repertoires were generated with immunoSEQ multiplex PCR, while TCRdb's copy carries only in-frame clones and drops some. The sample records approximately 46,000 clones, 70% to 80% being singletons. The sample was CD4+ or CD8+ T cells sorted from blood, taken in a trial of the OX40 agonist ivuxolimab. The receptors here all came from an adult with an advanced solid tumor such as melanoma, head and neck, liver or kidney cancer.

This clone was picked up a small number of times. This sequence joins TRBV7-2 and TRBJ2-7; D is unclear. Per the germline V gene, CDR1 is SGHTA and CDR2 is FQGNSA. Trimming left V 0 bases short and J 1 base short, with 7 bases between. The CDR3 has 14 amino acids. In DNA, the CDR3 is TGTGCCAGCAGCTTAGCTGGGGTGTCCTACGAGCAGTACTTC. It translates to CASSLAGVSYEQYF.

The chain combines TRBV20-1 with TRBJ1-2; D not certain. From germline, CDR1 is DFQATT and CDR2 SNEGSKA (reference sequence). Trimming took off 5 bases at V and 4 bases at J, with 8 bases between the two ends. CDR3 size: 11 residues. CDR3 amino acids: CSAGEPYGYTF. The CDR3 region has the DNA TGCAGTGCTGGTGAGCCCTATGGCTACACCTTC.

The V call is TRBV19, the J call TRBJ2-4, with D maybe TRBD1 (6 bases). Germline loops: CDR1 LNHDA, CDR2 SQIVND (reference sequence). The CDR3 totals 14 residues. V was cut by 1 base and J by 9 bases, with 13 bases left in between. CDR3 nucleotide sequence: TGTGCCAGTAGTATAGGGGGGCCCCGCGGCATTCAGTACTTC. Protein: CASSIGGPRGIQYF. Based on the CDR3 plus reference TRBV19 and TRBJ2-4, the full variable domain is DGGITQSPKYLFRKEGQNVTLSCEQNLNHDAMYWYRQDPGQGLRLIYYSQIVNDFQKGDIAEGYSVSREKKESFPLTVTSAQKNPTAFYLCASSIGGPRGIQYFGAGTRLSVL.

V and J are TRBV28 and TRBJ1-2; D is unclear. Germline V gene sequence: CDR1 MDHEN, CDR2 SYDVKM. The CDR3 length is 11 residues. The germline V and J ends were trimmed by 2 bases and 2 bases, with 0 bases remaining between them. The DNA of the CDR3 is TGTGCCAGCAGTTTAAACTATGGCTACACCTTC. Residues: CASSLNYGYTF.

The rearrangement links TRBV5-1 to TRBJ1-2; no firm D call. The germline V and J ends were trimmed by 0 bases and 7 bases, with 7 bases remaining between them. From germline, CDR1 is SGHRS and CDR2 YFSETQ. The CDR3 sequence is 12 residues long. The CDR3 protein is CASSLVGSGYTF. The DNA of the CDR3 is TGCGCCAGCAGCTTGGTAGGGAGTGGCTACACCTTC.

V and J are TRBV4-3 and TRBJ2-1, with 8 bases aligning to TRBD1. The trim removed 0 bases at V and 1 base at J, leaving 5 bases unmatched. CDR1 and CDR2 (germline): LGHNA, YSLEER. CDR3 size: 17 residues. The CDR3 nucleotides read TGCGCCAGCAGCCAAGATCTAAGGACAGGGTCCTACAATGAGCAGTTCTTC. Amino acid sequence: CASSQDLRTGSYNEQFF.

This sequence joins TRBV7-2 and TRBJ2-5, with a possible D match to TRBD2 (5 bases). The length of the CDR3 is 15 residues. Germline CDR1 and CDR2: SGHTA and FQGNSA. V lost 6 bases to trimming and J lost 1 base, with 15 bases between them. CDR3 region: CASRSTGVSQETQYF. The DNA of the CDR3 is TGTGCCAGCAGGTCCACCGGGGTAAGCCAAGAGACCCAGTACTTC. Supplemented by reference TRBV7-2 and TRBJ2-5, the full variable domain reads GAGVSQSPSNKVTEKGKDVELRCDPISGHTALYWYRQSLGQGLEFLIYFQGNSAPDKSGLPSDRFSAERTGGSVSTLTIQRTQQEDSAVYLCASRSTGVSQETQYFGPGTRLLVL.

The J gene is TRBJ2-2, the V gene TRBV11-2; no reliable D call. The germline V gene encodes CDR1 SGHAT and CDR2 FQNNGV. The CDR3 has 16 residues. Trimming took 0 bases from V and 0 from J, leaving 8 bases between them. For the CDR3, the DNA is TGTGCCAGCAGCTTAGAGCTACCTGCGAACACCGGGGAGCTGTTTTTT. Protein sequence: CASSLELPANTGELFF. The complete variable domain, with remaining parts taken from reference TRBV11-2 and TRBJ2-2, reads EAGVAQSPRYKIIEKRQSVAFWCNPISGHATLYWYQQILGQGPKLLIQFQNNGVVDDSQLPKDRFSAERLKGVDSTLKIQPAKLEDSAVYLCASSLELPANTGELFFGEGSRLTVL.

This sequence joins TRBV10-1 and TRBJ1-3, with D hard to call. Trimming removed 5 bases from V and 4 bases from J, with 12 bases in between. CDR1 WNHNN and CDR2 SYGVQD come from the germline V gene (reference sequence). The CDR3 is 14 residues long. CDR3 amino acids: CASSPLGSGNTIYF. The CDR3 DNA reads TGCGCCAGCAGTCCTCTGGGATCCGGAAACACCATATATTTT.

The gene calls are TRBV6-5 and TRBJ1-3; 9 bases line up with TRBD1. Germline V gene lookup returns CDR1 MNHEY and CDR2 SVGAGI. After removal of 0 bases from V and 3 bases from J, the junction contained 0 bases not matched to a gene. The CDR3 contains 15 residues. This CDR3 is CASSYSTGGGNTIYF. In nucleotides, the CDR3 is TGTGCCAGCAGTTACTCGACAGGGGGTGGAAACACCATATATTTT.

The J gene is TRBJ2-7, the V gene TRBV11-2, with 8 nucleotides matching TRBD2. The junction had 5 bases not matched to a gene; V was cut back by 7 bases and J by 0 bases. Germline V gene data show CDR1 as SGHAT and CDR2 as FQNNGV. The CDR3 covers 14 residues. CDR3 in DNA: TGTGCCAGCACCCCCGGGACTAGCTCCTACGAGCAGTACTTC. Its translation is CASTPGTSSYEQYF.

The chain combines TRBV5-6 with TRBJ1-6, with 7 bases that match TRBD1. Trimming removed 0 bases from V and 9 bases from J; junction bases left unmatched: 9. The CDR3 length is 16 residues. CDR1 and CDR2 from the germline V gene are SGHDT and YYEEEE. Here the CDR3 reads CASSLGETGRTSPLHF. CDR3 DNA: TGTGCCAGCAGCTTGGGGGAGACAGGGAGGACTTCACCCCTCCACTTT. The full variable domain, completed using reference TRBV5-6 and TRBJ1-6, is DAGVTQSPTHLIKTRGQQVTLRCSPKSGHDTVSWYQQALGQGPQFIFQYYEEEERQRGNFPDRFSGHQFPNYSSELNVNALLLGDSALYLCASSLGETGRTSPLHFGNGTRLTVT.

The gene calls are TRBV5-1 and TRBJ1-4, with D maybe TRBD1 (6 bases). From germline, CDR1 is SGHRS and CDR2 YFSETQ. CDR3 length: 14 amino acids. The V and J ends lost 6 bases and 7 bases respectively, with 16 bases between them. In DNA form, the CDR3 reads TGCGCCAGCACAAAGGGGGGAAATGGTGAAAAACTGTTTTTT. This gives the protein CASTKGGNGEKLFF.

The chain carries TRBV29-1 and TRBJ1-2; no clear D. The germline V and J ends were trimmed by 7 bases and 4 bases, with 10 bases remaining between them. This CDR3 comprises 11 residues. Germline V gives CDR1 SQVTM, CDR2 ANQGSEA. The CDR3 protein is CSGGGSYGYTF. The CDR3 nucleotides read TGCAGCGGGGGAGGGAGCTATGGCTACACCTTC. Complete variable domain (other parts from reference TRBV29-1 and TRBJ1-2): SAVISQKPSRDICQRGTSLTIQCQVDSQVTMMFWYRQQPGQSLTLIATANQGSEATYESGFVIDKFPISRPNLTFSTLTVSNMSPEDSSIYLCSGGGSYGYTFGSGTRLTVV.

The chain combines TRBV30 with TRBJ1-1, with a tentative D call TRBD1 (5 bases). Germline lookup yields CDR1 GTSNPN and CDR2 SVGIG (reference sequence). Trimming took 5 bases from V and 6 from J, leaving 16 bases between them. The CDR3 runs 13 residues. In DNA, the CDR3 is TGTGCCTGGGGGGGTCCTCGGAGGGCTGAAGCTTTCTTT. Protein sequence: CAWGGPRRAEAFF.

The chain combines TRBV11-2 with TRBJ2-3; no clear D. Trimming left V 0 bases short and J 0 bases short, with 4 bases between. Germline V gene sequence: CDR1 SGHAT, CDR2 FQNNGV. The length of the CDR3 is 14 residues. CDR3 sequence: CASSLDVSTDTQYF. CDR3 in DNA: TGTGCCAGCAGCTTAGACGTTAGCACAGATACGCAGTATTTT.

The table lists this clone with a count of one. CDR3 coding DNA: TGTGCCTTTTTGTCAAAGGACTACACAGATACGCAGTATTTT. Its translation: CAFLSKDYTDTQYF. V usage is TRBV5-4 and J usage is TRBJ2-3; maybe TRBD2 (6 bases). CDR3 length: 14 residues. Germline V gene sequence: CDR1 SGHNT, CDR2 YYREEE (reference sequence). Trimming shortened V by 10 bases and J by 2 bases, and 17 bases separated the two germline ends.

The V gene is TRBV29-1, the J gene TRBJ2-1, with TRBD1 matching 8 bases. The CDR3 runs to 15 residues. V shed 5 bases, J shed 7 bases, and the junction held 13 bases outside the gene matches. Germline values: CDR1 SQVTM, CDR2 ANQGSEA. CDR3 in DNA: TGCAGCGTTTTCTTGTCTGGACAGGGATTAAATGAGCAGTTCTTC. Its translation is CSVFLSGQGLNEQFF.

The chain recombines TRBV18 with TRBJ2-7, with 11 bases lining up with TRBD2. The germline gives CDR1 KGHSH, CDR2 LQKENI. This CDR3 is 18 amino acids long. Unmatched junction bases numbered 14, after V lost 2 bases and J lost 5 bases. CDR3 region: CASSPRSPSGGLVDEQYF. DNA for the CDR3: TGTGCCAGCTCACCAAGGAGTCCTAGCGGGGGGCTGGTGGACGAGCAGTACTTC.

This chain links TRBV11-2 with TRBJ1-2; D is unclear. This CDR3 has 13 amino acids. The V end was cut by 6 bases, the J end by 1 base, with 9 bases between. Per the germline V gene, CDR1 is SGHAT and CDR2 is FQNNGV. CDR3 region: CASSPDGNYGYTF. For the CDR3, the DNA is TGTGCCAGCAGTCCGGACGGTAACTATGGCTACACCTTC.

The chain uses TRBV19 and TRBJ1-2; D gene unclear. From germline, CDR1 is LNHDA and CDR2 SQIVND (reference sequence). Trimming pared 7 bases from V and 4 bases from J, leaving 16 bases between. CDR3 length: 14 amino acids. The CDR3: CASKNGGVPYGYTF. The CDR3 bases are TGTGCCAGTAAAAACGGAGGAGTCCCCTATGGCTACACCTTC.

The V gene is TRBV7-2, the J gene TRBJ2-1, with 7 positions matching TRBD1. This CDR3 region has 14 residues. The V and J ends lost 4 bases and 8 bases, in that order; junction bases with no gene match: 8. The germline V gene has CDR1 SGHTA and CDR2 FQGNSA. CDR3 sequence: CASSYRQGLDEQFF. CDR3 nucleotide sequence: TGTGCCAGCAGCTATCGACAGGGTCTGGATGAGCAGTTCTTC.

This chain connects TRBV5-1 to TRBJ2-5, with 7 bases identical to TRBD2. Unmatched junction bases numbered 13, after V lost 0 bases and J lost 5 bases. Germline CDR1 reads SGHRS; CDR2 reads YFSETQ. The CDR3 is made up of 17 amino acids. CDR3 DNA sequence: TGCGCCAGCAGCTTGGCCCCCCTTATAGCGGGCGGGGAGACCCAGTACTTC. This gives the protein CASSLAPLIAGGETQYF.

The chain uses TRBV5-4 and TRBJ2-2; no clear D gene. Germline V gene data show CDR1 as SGHNT and CDR2 as YYREEE (reference sequence). The CDR3 loop spans 12 amino acids. V lost 0 bases, J lost 7 bases, and 4 bases lay in between. The CDR3 nucleotides read TGTGCCAGCAGCTTGGTTCACGGGGAGCTGTTTTTT. Protein product: CASSLVHGELFF.

J is TRBJ2-5 and V is TRBV21-1; the table's TRBD2 call for D was not verified on the DNA. TRBV21-1 is termed a pseudogene. The CDR3 is 13 amino acids. Here the CDR3 reads CASSPYLLETQYF. The CDR3 DNA reads as TGTGCCAGCAGCCCTTATCTCCTGGAGACCCAGTACTTC.

This chain links TRBV2 with TRBJ2-5; D is possibly TRBD1 (6 bases). CDR1 and CDR2 from the germline V gene are SNHLY and FYNNEI. V was shortened by 4 bases and J by 8 bases, with 8 bases between the two germline ends. The CDR3 is 11 residues long. CDR3 amino acids: CASSGRGTQYF. In nucleotides, the CDR3 is TGTGCCAGCAGTGGCAGGGGAACCCAGTACTTC.

The CDR3 region is CASSPQSPPYRGADTQYF. The DNA for the CDR3 is TGTGCCAGCTCACCACAGTCGCCCCCTTATCGGGGGGCAGATACGCAGTATTTT. The chain carries TRBV18 and TRBJ2-3, with 7 bases fitting TRBD2. Germline V gene data show CDR1 as KGHSH and CDR2 as LQKENI. The J segment lost 4 bases and the V segment lost 1 base, leaving 14 bases of the junction unmatched. This CDR3 has 18 residues.

The rearrangement joins TRBV19 to TRBJ1-2; no firm D call. Germline assignment: CDR1 LNHDA and CDR2 SQIVND (reference sequence). This CDR3 has 17 amino acids. V gave up 3 bases and J gave up 2 bases, with 19 bases separating them. The CDR3 sequence is CASSILRARRVNYGYTF. CDR3 bases: TGTGCCAGTAGTATCCTTCGAGCCCGCAGAGTCAACTATGGCTACACCTTC.

This clone was seen a single time. The gene calls are TRBV5-1 and TRBJ1-1; 7 bases are a match to TRBD1. Germline V gene lookup returns CDR1 SGHRS and CDR2 YFSETQ. V was clipped by 4 bases and J by 1 base; unmatched bases: 4. The CDR3 extends over 14 amino acids. CDR3 sequence reads: CASSNRTGNTEAFF. CDR3 nucleotide sequence: TGCGCCAGCAGCAACCGGACAGGGAACACTGAAGCTTTCTTT.